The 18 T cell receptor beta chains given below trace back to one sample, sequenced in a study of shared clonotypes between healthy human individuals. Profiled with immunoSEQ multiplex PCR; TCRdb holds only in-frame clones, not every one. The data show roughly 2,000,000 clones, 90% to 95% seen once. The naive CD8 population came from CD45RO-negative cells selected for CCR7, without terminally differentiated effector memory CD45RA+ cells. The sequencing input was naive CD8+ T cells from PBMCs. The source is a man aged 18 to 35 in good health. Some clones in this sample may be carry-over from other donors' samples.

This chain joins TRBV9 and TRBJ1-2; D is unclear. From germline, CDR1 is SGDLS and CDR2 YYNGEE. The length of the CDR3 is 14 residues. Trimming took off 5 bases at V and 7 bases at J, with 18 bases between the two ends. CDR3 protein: CASSLGSSRVGYTF. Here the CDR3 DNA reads TGTGCCAGCAGTCTAGGGTCTTCTCGGGTTGGCTACACCTTC.

The CDR3 is CASSLTGGTGSGYTF. DNA for the CDR3: TGTGCCAGCAGCTTAACGGGGGGAACAGGTAGTGGCTACACCTTC. The chain links TRBV7-3 to TRBJ1-2; D might be TRBD1 (5 bases). V dropped 0 bases and J dropped 7 bases, with 15 bases sitting between them. Germline V gives CDR1 SGHTA, CDR2 FQGTGA. The CDR3 covers 15 residues.

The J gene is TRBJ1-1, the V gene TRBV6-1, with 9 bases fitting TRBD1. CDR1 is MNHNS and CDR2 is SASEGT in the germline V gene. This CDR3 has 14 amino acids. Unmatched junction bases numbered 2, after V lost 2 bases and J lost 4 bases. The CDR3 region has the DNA TGTGCCAGCAGTGAAACAGGGGGCGTCACTGAAGCTTTCTTT. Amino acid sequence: CASSETGGVTEAFF.

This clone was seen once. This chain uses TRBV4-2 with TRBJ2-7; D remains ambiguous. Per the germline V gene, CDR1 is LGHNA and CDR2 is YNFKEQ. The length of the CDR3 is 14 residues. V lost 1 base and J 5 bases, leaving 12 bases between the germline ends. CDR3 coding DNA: TGTGCCAGCAGCCAAGGCAGTCTGATAAACGAGCAGTACTTC. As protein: CASSQGSLINEQYF.

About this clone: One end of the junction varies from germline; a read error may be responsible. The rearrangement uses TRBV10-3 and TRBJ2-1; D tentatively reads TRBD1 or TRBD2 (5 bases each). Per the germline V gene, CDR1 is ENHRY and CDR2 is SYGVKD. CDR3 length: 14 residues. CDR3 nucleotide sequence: TGTGCCATCAGCGAGTCTATTGGTGGGGGTGAGCAGTTCTTC. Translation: CAISESIGGGEQFF.

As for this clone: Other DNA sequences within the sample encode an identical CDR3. The CDR3 here is CASSSGQGAYGYTF. The CDR3 coding sequence is TGTGCCAGTAGCTCAGGTCAGGGGGCCTATGGCTACACCTTC. The chain uses TRBV19 and TRBJ1-2, with 8 bases identical to TRBD1. The CDR3 runs 14 residues. The germline CDR1 and CDR2 sequences are LNHDA and SQIVND (reference sequence). With V trimmed by 6 bases and J by 4 bases, 7 bases remained unmatched.

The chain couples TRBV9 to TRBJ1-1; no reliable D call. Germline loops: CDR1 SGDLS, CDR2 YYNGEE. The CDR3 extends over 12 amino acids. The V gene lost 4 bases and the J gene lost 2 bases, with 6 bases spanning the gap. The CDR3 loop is CASSSPNTEAFF. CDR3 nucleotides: TGTGCCAGCAGCTCCCCTAACACTGAAGCTTTCTTT.

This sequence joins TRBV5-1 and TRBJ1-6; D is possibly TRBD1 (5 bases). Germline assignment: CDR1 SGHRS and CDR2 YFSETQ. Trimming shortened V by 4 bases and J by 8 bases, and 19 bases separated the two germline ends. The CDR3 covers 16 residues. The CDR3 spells CASSAGTYRTDSPLHF. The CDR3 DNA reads TGCGCCAGCAGCGCTGGGACGTATAGGACGGATTCACCCCTCCACTTT.

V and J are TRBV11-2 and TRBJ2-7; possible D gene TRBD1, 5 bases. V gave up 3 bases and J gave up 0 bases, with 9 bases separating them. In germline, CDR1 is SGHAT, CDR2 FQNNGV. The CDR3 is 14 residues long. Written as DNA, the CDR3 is TGTGCCAGCAGCTTGTCGGACATCTCCTACGAGCAGTACTTC. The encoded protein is CASSLSDISYEQYF. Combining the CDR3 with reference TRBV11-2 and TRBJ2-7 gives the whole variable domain EAGVAQSPRYKIIEKRQSVAFWCNPISGHATLYWYQQILGQGPKLLIQFQNNGVVDDSQLPKDRFSAERLKGVDSTLKIQPAKLEDSAVYLCASSLSDISYEQYFGPGTRLTVT.

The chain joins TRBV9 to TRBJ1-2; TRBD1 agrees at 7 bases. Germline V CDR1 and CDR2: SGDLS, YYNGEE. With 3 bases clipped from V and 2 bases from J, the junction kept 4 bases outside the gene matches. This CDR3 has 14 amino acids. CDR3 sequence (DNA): TGTGCCAGCAGCGCTGGGGACAGAAACTATGGCTACACCTTC. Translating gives CASSAGDRNYGYTF.

CDR3 DNA sequence: TGCGCCAGCAGCCAAGACGACAGGGATTCTACCGGGGAGCTGTTTTTT. Translating gives CASSQDDRDSTGELFF. J is TRBJ2-2 and V is TRBV4-3, with 7 bases that match TRBD1. Germline CDR1 reads LGHNA; CDR2 reads YSLEER. Trimming removed 0 bases from V and 5 bases from J; junction bases left unmatched: 6. The CDR3 has 16 amino acids.

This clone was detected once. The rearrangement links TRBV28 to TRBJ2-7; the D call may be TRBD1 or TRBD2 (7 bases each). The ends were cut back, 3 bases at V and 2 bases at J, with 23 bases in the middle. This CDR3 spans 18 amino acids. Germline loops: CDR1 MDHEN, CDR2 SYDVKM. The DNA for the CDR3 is TGTGCCAGCAGTTTGTACGGGGGGAGCAGGCAGGGGGCCTACGAGCAGTACTTC. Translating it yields CASSLYGGSRQGAYEQYF.

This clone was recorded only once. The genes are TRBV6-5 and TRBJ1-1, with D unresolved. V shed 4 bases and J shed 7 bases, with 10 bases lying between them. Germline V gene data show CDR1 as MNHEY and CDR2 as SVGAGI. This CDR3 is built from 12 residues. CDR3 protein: CASSSLSDEAFF. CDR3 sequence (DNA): TGTGCCAGCAGTTCCCTCTCAGATGAAGCTTTCTTT.

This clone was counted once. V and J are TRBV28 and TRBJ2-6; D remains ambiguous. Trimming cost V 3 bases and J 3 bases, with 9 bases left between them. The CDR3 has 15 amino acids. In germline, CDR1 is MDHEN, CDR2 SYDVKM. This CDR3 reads CASSLLVGGANVLTF. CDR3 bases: TGTGCCAGCAGTTTGTTAGTAGGTGGGGCCAACGTCCTGACTTTC.

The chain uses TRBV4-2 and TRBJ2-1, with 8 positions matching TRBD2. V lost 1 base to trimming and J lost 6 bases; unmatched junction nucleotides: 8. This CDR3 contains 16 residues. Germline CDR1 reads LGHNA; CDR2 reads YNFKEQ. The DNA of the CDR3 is TGTGCCAGCAGCCAAGCCGGGACTAGGGCCAGCAATGAGCAGTTCTTC. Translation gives CASSQAGTRASNEQFF.

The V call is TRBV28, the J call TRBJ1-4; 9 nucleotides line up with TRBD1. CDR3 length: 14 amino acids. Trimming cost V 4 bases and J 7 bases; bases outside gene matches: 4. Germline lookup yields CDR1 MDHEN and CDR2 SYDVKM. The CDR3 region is CASSSTGGGEKLFF. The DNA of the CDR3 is TGTGCCAGCAGTTCGACAGGGGGGGGTGAAAAACTGTTTTTT.

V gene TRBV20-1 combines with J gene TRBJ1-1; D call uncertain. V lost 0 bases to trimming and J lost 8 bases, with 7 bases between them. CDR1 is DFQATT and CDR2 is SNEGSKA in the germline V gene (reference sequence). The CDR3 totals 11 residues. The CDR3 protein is CSARETVEAFF. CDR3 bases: TGCAGTGCTAGAGAGACGGTAGAAGCTTTCTTT.

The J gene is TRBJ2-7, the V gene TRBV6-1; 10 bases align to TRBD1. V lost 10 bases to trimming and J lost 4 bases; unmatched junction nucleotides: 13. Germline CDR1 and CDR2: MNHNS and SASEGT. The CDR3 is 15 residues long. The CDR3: CATQGTGAWAYEQYF. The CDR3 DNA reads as TGTGCCACCCAGGGGACAGGGGCATGGGCGTACGAGCAGTACTTC.